A selection of T cell receptor beta chains follows, all from one sample in a study of response to subunit inactivated influenza vaccine. TCRdb reprocessed the RT-PCR reads via MiXCR and lists one record per CDR3 protein. The data show around 470,000 distinct CDR3 sequences, with around 7.9% seen just once and less than 15% held by the top ten. Sequences were derived from PBMCs from blood, sampled roughly 24 months after vaccination. The receptors originated from a man between 45 and 75 years old who received an inactivated influenza vaccine. Both conserved end residues are part of each CDR3.

v_gene,CDR3aa
TRBV27,CASSLGRSYGYTF
TRBV6-5,CASSLTGYNEQFF
TRBV9,CASSVAPTGVNTEAFF
TRBV15,CATRSGTFYEQYF
TRBV7-8,CASSLPRRLNSNQPQHF
TRBV5-1,CASSQQGPNEKLFF
TRBV11-2,CASSGTSGRRWYEQYF
TRBV15,CATSRDRTGEETQYF
TRBV6-1,CASSRWGQDYEQYF
TRBV7-2,CASSPQMEQYF
TRBV14,CASSQDSPSGRYNEQFF
TRBV12-3/TRBV12-4,CASSQGHQNTEAFF
TRBV10-2,CASTTTGGTGELFF
TRBV4-1,CASSQGTGNAYEQYF
TRBV6-2/TRBV6-3,CASSYTTGDEQYF
TRBV6-5,CASSYSIRTGKDQPQHF
TRBV21-1,CASSKGQGAQSPLHF
TRBV20-1,CSARMGGWSSYNEQFF
TRBV7-2,CASSSAGRKLFF
TRBV6-5,CASRLAGTPQETQYF
TRBV20-1,CSARVIAGRINEQFF
TRBV2,CASTQGGQGADTQYF
TRBV5-1,CASSLSRAGDEQYF
TRBV5-1,CASSFASGGPQETQYF
TRBV7-8,CASSPLQRVKETQYF
TRBV10-3,CAISQGGPQHF
TRBV7-2,CASSLQGSDYGYTF
TRBV6-1,CASSEHRGGDTQYF
TRBV6-1,CASDSRRGTDTQYF
TRBV5-4,CASSKTGGGNYGYTF
TRBV10-3,CAISESMVYSNQPQHF
TRBV15,CATSTRVGGELFF
TRBV29-1,CSVGTGDSYNEQFF
TRBV20-1,CSARDPIGYNSPLHF
TRBV20-1,CSATRDSYEQYF
TRBV29-1,CSVVGSRTAQETQYF
TRBV18,CASSPYLGQGQETQYF
TRBV24-1,CATSPRVGNTQYF
TRBV4-2,CASSTDSTDTQYF
TRBV15,CATRTGYSYEQYF
TRBV4-3,CASSHRTGGGGSPLHF
TRBV6-2/TRBV6-3,CASRGSGGTEAFF
TRBV10-3,CAISMTSYEQYF
TRBV10-3,CAIRNRSRGYEQFF
TRBV4-1,CASSHRWTGYTDTQYF
TRBV5-1,CASSSTGTEQFF
TRBV9,CASSAWGLDCNEQFF
TRBV5-1,CASTTGTGVYGYTF
TRBV5-6,CASSLGRTNEKLFF